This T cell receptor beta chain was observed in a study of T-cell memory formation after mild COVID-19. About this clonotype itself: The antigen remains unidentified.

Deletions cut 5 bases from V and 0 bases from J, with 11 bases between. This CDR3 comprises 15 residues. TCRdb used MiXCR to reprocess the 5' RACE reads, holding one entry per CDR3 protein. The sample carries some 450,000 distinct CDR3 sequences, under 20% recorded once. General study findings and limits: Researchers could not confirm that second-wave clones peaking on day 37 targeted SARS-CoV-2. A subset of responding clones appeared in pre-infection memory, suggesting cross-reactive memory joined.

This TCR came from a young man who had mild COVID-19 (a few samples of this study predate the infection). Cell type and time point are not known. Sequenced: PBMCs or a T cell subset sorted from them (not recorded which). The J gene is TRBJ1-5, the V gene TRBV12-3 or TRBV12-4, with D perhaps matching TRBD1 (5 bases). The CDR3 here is CASSPRGYSNQPQHF. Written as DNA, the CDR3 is TGTGCCAGCAGTCCGAGGGGATATAGCAATCAGCCCCAGCATTTT.